Listed here are 21 T cell receptor beta chains from one sample, sequenced in a study of T cells in Graves' hyperthyroidism and ophthalmopathy (dated by TCRdb to between 2018 and 2021). Libraries came from multiplex PCR. The instrument was an Illumina HiSeq 2000. Amplification of TCR beta CDR3 regions was carried out from RNA transcripts. The TCR CDR3 was subjected to a first round of RT-PCR using the HTBI primer set and the Qiagen OneStep RT-PCR kit. TCRdb ran its own pipeline on the public reads, namely fastp trimming at Q25 and MiXCR clone calling, and kept in-frame beta chains. Under each unique CDR3 protein, matching rows form one entry showing the most common genes and DNA. Here the sample has about 98,000 distinct CDR3 sequences; about 40% occur a single time. The ten largest account for roughly a tenth of the sample. Sequenced input: peripheral blood or thyroid tissue (not recorded which). Receptor source: a young woman with Graves' hyperthyroidism.

V is TRBV2 and J is TRBJ2-1; D is perhaps TRBD2 (5 bases). V lost 3 bases, J lost 5 bases, and 11 bases lay in between. This CDR3 has 14 amino acids. Looked up from germline, CDR1 is SNHLY and CDR2 is FYNNEI. The CDR3 DNA follows: TGTGCCAGCAGTGATGTGGGAGTCCACAATGAGCAGTTCTTC. It is translated as CASSDVGVHNEQFF.

This clonotype was seen many times. The chain recombines TRBV19 with TRBJ2-7; 13 bases agree with TRBD2. From germline, CDR1 is LNHDA and CDR2 SQIVND (reference sequence). V trimming: 5 bases; J trimming: 6 bases; junction bases outside the gene matches: 10. CDR3 size: 16 residues. The CDR3 loop is CASSERTSGSLGEQYF. CDR3 coding DNA: TGTGCCAGTAGTGAACGGACTAGCGGGAGTTTGGGCGAGCAGTACTTC.

Details on this clonotype: The final CDR3 position lacks the conserved phenylalanine or tryptophan, pointing to a likely read error. Because the CDR3's place on the DNA is in doubt, the DNA is left out and the CDR3 is given as listed by TCRdb. The chain has TRBV5-5 and TRBJ1-4; the DNA was not used to check the table's D call, TRBD1. The CDR3 sequence runs 14 residues, both termini included. Germline values: CDR1 SGHKS, CDR2 YYEKEE (reference sequence). The CDR3 region is CASSFSGQEQYFGP.

This clonotype showed up many times. The chain is built from TRBV12-3 or TRBV12-4 and TRBJ1-2; possible D gene TRBD1, 5 bases. The CDR3 loop spans 13 amino acids. The V gene lost 3 bases and the J gene lost 8 bases, with 13 bases spanning the gap. CDR3 sequence reads: CASSFGGAGGYTF. The CDR3, as DNA: TGTGCCAGCAGTTTTGGGGGTGCCGGCGGCTACACCTTC.

As to this clonotype: A much larger clone lies a single base off, so this may be a read error. The chain uses TRBV6-5 and TRBJ2-7; D remains unclear. The germline CDR1 and CDR2 sequences are MNHEY and SVGAGI. CDR3 length: 16 amino acids. In DNA form, the CDR3 reads TGTGCCAGCAGTTACAAGGGTCGGCGGATCCTATACGAGCAGCACTTC. Protein sequence: CASSYKGRRILYEQHF.

This clonotype was detected many times. V usage is TRBV10-3 and J usage is TRBJ2-2, with 10 nucleotides matching TRBD1. Germline values: CDR1 ENHRY, CDR2 SYGVKD. This CDR3 spans 13 amino acids. Germline trimming cut 7 bases from V and 6 bases from J; bases unmatched to any gene: 2. CDR3 nucleotides: TGTGCCATCACGGGGACAGGGGCCGGGGAGCTGTTTTTT. As protein: CAITGTGAGELFF.

The chain uses TRBV13 and TRBJ1-6; D is ambiguous. The germline V and J ends were trimmed by 5 bases and 5 bases, with 13 bases remaining between them. Germline V CDR1 and CDR2: PRHDT, FYEKMQ (reference sequence). The CDR3 has 15 amino acids. The CDR3 DNA sequence: TGTGCCAGCAGCCCCACCGGTGCCCATAATTCACCCCTCCACTTT. This encodes CASSPTGAHNSPLHF.

This clonotype was counted at least ten times. This chain uses TRBV5-6 with TRBJ2-5; D remains unclear. V lost 0 bases and J lost 2, with 11 bases in between. The CDR3 totals 15 residues. The germline V gene has CDR1 SGHDT and CDR2 YYEEEE. The CDR3: CASSLGPLEQETQYF. In DNA, the CDR3 is TGTGCCAGCAGCTTGGGACCGTTAGAACAAGAGACCCAGTACTTC.

This clonotype was picked up a small number of times. This chain uses TRBV7-3 with TRBJ2-7, with a tentative D call TRBD2 (6 bases). The germline V and J ends were trimmed by 5 bases and 0 bases, with 14 bases remaining between them. This CDR3 has 15 residues. Germline V gene data show CDR1 as SGHTA and CDR2 as FQGTGA. Here the CDR3 DNA reads TGTGCCAGCAGCCAAGAGCCTAGCGTCTCCTACGAGCAGTACTTC. This sequence encodes CASSQEPSVSYEQYF.

The V gene is TRBV7-9, the J gene TRBJ2-5, with 7 positions matching TRBD2. Germline assignment: CDR1 SEHNR and CDR2 FQNEAQ (reference sequence). The length of the CDR3 is 15 residues. With 3 bases clipped from V and 3 bases from J, the junction kept 7 bases outside the gene matches. For the CDR3, the DNA is TGTGCCAGCAGCTTGGGCGGGAGCACTGAAGAGACCCAGTACTTC. It encodes CASSLGGSTEETQYF.

This clonotype showed up just a few times. The chain employs TRBV15 and TRBJ1-2, with TRBD1 as a possible D gene (5 bases). CDR1 and CDR2 (germline): LNHNV, YYDKDF (reference sequence). Trimming pared 5 bases from V and 1 base from J, leaving 8 bases between. The CDR3 consists of 13 residues. The DNA of the CDR3 is TGTGCCACCAGCCTCGACAGTAACTATGGCTACACCTTC. Translated: CATSLDSNYGYTF. The whole variable domain, remainder taken from reference TRBV15 and TRBJ1-2, is DAMVIQNPRYQVTQFGKPVTLSCSQTLNHNVMYWYQQKSSQAPKLLFHYYDKDFNNEADTPDNFQSRRPNTSFCFLDIRSPGLGDTAMYLCATSLDSNYGYTFGSGTRLTVV.

This clonotype was seen only once. The chain combines TRBV28 with TRBJ1-2; TRBD1 matches 8 bases. The CDR3 consists of 14 residues. Unmatched junction bases numbered 8, after V lost 6 bases and J lost 5 bases. Germline CDR1 reads MDHEN; CDR2 reads SYDVKM. Here the CDR3 DNA reads TGTGCCAGCAGCGCCGGGACAGGTTCTTATGGCTACACCTTC. As protein: CASSAGTGSYGYTF.

The V call is TRBV25-1, the J call TRBJ2-7; 16 bases line up with TRBD2. Germline lookup yields CDR1 MGHDK and CDR2 SYGVNS. This CDR3 spans 19 amino acids. V gave up 7 bases and J gave up 4 bases; unmatched junction bases: 16. CDR3 sequence reads: CASTKNPGLAGGPWYEQYF. CDR3 coding DNA: TGTGCCAGCACCAAAAACCCGGGACTAGCGGGAGGGCCTTGGTACGAGCAGTACTTC.

The chain employs TRBV20-1 and TRBJ2-7; TRBD1 aligns across 10 bases. This CDR3 has 16 residues. The germline gives CDR1 DFQATT, CDR2 SNEGSKA (reference sequence). J was trimmed by 1 base and V by 4 bases; bases with no gene match: 10. For the CDR3, the DNA is TGCAGTGCTACCACCGGGACAGGGGCTAGGTCCTACGAGCAGTACTTC. It codes for CSATTGTGARSYEQYF.

On this clonotype itself: A much larger clone lies a single base off, so this may be a read error. Here the CDR3 omits its conserved ending phenylalanine or tryptophan, so a read error is the likely source. The chain recombines TRBV5-8 with TRBJ2-2, with D uncertain. The V and J ends lost 6 bases and 3 bases respectively, with 21 bases between them. Germline V gives CDR1 SGHTS, CDR2 YDEGEE. This CDR3 is built from 17 residues. CDR3: CASTGLLHFLDTGELFS. For the CDR3, the DNA is TGTGCCAGCACCGGGCTCCTCCATTTTTTGGACACCGGGGAGCTGTTTTCT.

This clonotype was recorded many times. The J gene is TRBJ1-1, the V gene TRBV6-1; 11 bases map to TRBD1. Germline V gene sequence: CDR1 MNHNS, CDR2 SASEGT. Trimming took 6 bases from V and 6 from J; bases not matched to a gene: 3. This CDR3 spans 13 amino acids. The CDR3 region has the DNA TGTGCCAGCAGAGAGGGACAGGGGGCTGAAGCTTTCTTT. Its translation is CASREGQGAEAFF.

This clonotype was detected ten times or more. The chain uses TRBV5-1 and TRBJ2-6, with 8 bases lining up with TRBD1. V was clipped by 2 bases and J by 4 bases; unmatched bases: 14. The germline CDR1 and CDR2 sequences are SGHRS and YFSETQ. There are 19 residues in the CDR3. The CDR3, as DNA: TGCGCCAGCAGCTTCACCCTAACAGGGGGTGGATCCGGGGCCAACGTCCTGACTTTC. Its translation: CASSFTLTGGGSGANVLTF.

The rearrangement uses TRBV7-2 and TRBJ1-4; D unclear. The germline gives CDR1 SGHTA, CDR2 FQGNSA. Trimming cost V 7 bases and J 3 bases, with 15 bases left between them. This CDR3 contains 15 residues. CDR3 protein: CASINRGLSNEKLFF. The CDR3 nucleotides read TGTGCCAGCATTAATAGAGGGCTATCTAATGAAAAACTGTTTTTT.

This clonotype was seen many times. The V gene is TRBV2, the J gene TRBJ2-7; 7 nucleotides line up with TRBD2. V dropped 6 bases and J dropped 1; count of bases not matched to a gene: 3. Germline V lookup: CDR1 SNHLY, CDR2 FYNNEI. The CDR3 consists of 13 residues. The CDR3 region is CASRGSGSYEQYF. CDR3 in DNA: TGTGCCAGCAGGGGTAGCGGGTCCTACGAGCAGTACTTC.

Points on this clonotype: One junction end does not reproduce the germline sequence, and a read error may be involved. This rearrangement joins TRBV20-1 to TRBJ2-7, with D possibly TRBD2 on 6 matching bases. Germline V CDR1 and CDR2: DFQATT, SNEGSKA (reference sequence). This CDR3 comprises 13 residues. The CDR3 sequence: CSTRGGNLGEQYF. The CDR3, as DNA: TGCAGTACTAGAGGCGGGAACCTCGGCGAACAGTACTTC.

In this sample, this clonotype turned up many times. The gene calls are TRBV7-2 and TRBJ1-2, with 7 bases lining up with TRBD1. The V gene end was trimmed by 1 base and the J gene end by 8 bases; junction bases not matched to a gene: 10. Per germline, CDR1 SGHTA and CDR2 FQGNSA. The CDR3 is made up of 15 amino acids. The CDR3 nucleotides are TGTGCCAGCAGCTTAGATGGGACAGACATCTGGGGCTACACCTTC. This translates into CASSLDGTDIWGYTF.